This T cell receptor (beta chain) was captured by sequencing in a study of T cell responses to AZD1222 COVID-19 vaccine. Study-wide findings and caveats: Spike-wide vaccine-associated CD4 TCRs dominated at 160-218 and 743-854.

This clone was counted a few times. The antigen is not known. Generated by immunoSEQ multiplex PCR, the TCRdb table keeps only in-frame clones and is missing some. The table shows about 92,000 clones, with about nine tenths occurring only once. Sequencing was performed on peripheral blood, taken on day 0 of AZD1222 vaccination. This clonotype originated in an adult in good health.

CDR3 bases: TGTGCCAGCAGCAGCCCGGGGTACGGCTATGGCTACACCTTC. Translating it yields CASSSPGYGYGYTF. The J gene is TRBJ1-2, the V gene TRBV5-4; D remains ambiguous. CDR1 is SGHNT, CDR2 YYREEE, per germline (reference sequence). The CDR3 totals 14 residues. Trimming removed 4 bases at V and 4 bases at J, with 14 bases between.